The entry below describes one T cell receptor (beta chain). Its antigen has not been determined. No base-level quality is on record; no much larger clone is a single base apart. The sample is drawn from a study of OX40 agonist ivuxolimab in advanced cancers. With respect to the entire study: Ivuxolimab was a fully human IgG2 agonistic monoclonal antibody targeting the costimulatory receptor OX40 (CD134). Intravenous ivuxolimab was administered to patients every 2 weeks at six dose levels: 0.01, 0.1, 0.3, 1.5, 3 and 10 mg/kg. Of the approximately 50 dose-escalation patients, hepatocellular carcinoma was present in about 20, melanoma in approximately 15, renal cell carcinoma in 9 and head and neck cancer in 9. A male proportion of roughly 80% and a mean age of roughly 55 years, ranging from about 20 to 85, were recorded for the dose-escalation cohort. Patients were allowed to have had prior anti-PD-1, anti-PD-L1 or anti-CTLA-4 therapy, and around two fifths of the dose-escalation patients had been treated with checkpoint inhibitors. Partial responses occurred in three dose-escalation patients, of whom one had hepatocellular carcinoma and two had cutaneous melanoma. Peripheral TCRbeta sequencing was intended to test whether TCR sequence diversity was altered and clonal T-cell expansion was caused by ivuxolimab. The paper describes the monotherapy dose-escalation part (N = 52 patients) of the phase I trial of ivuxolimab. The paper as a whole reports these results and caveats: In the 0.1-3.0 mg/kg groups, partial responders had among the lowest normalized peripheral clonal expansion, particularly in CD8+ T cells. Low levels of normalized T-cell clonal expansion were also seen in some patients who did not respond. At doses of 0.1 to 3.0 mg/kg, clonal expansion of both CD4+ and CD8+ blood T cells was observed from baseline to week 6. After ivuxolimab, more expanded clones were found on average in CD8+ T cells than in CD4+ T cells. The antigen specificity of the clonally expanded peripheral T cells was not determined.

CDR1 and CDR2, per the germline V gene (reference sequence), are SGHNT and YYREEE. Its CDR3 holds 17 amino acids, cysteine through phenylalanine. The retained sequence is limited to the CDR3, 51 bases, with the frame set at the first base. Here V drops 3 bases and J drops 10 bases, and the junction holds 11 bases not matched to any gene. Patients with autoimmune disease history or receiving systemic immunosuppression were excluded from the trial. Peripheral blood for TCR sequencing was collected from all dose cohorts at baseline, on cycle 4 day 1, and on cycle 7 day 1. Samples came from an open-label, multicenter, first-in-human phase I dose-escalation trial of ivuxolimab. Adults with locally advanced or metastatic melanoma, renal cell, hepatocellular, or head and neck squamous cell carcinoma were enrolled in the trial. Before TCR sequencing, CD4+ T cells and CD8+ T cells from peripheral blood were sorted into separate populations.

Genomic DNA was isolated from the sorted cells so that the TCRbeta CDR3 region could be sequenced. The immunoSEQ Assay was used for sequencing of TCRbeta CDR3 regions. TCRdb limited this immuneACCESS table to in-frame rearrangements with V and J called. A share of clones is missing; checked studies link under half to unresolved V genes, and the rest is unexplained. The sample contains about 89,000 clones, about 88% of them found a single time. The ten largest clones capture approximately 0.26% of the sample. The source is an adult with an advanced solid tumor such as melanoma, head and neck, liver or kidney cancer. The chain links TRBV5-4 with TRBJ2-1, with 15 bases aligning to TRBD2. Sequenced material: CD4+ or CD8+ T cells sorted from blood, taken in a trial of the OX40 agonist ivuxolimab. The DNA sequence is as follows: TGTGCCAGCAGCTCTCGCGGAGGACTAGCGGGGGGGCCGGAGCAGTTCTTC. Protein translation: CASSSRGGLAGGPEQFF.